Here is one T cell receptor (beta chain) with its context. The germline gives CDR1 SEHNR, CDR2 FQNEAQ (reference sequence). Trimming pared 9 bases from V and 0 bases from J, leaving 16 bases between. This CDR3 contains 15 residues. The record originates from a study of blood T cell repertoires in COVID-19. At the level of the study: COVID-19 samples, acute and convalescent, were from the United States, Italy and Spain.

The table came from immunoSEQ multiplex PCR; TCRdb's copy has only in-frame clones and leaves some out. The sample carries a few hundred thousand clones, under 90% recorded once. The material sequenced was peripheral blood. This sequence was found in a man in his fifties with acute or convalescent COVID-19. The chain couples TRBV7-9 to TRBJ2-3, with TRBD2 as a possible D gene (7 bases). The CDR3: CARTGGPLSTDTQYF. DNA for the CDR3: TGTGCCAGGACGGGGGGCCCCCTTAGCACAGATACGCAGTATTTT. Using reference TRBV7-9 and TRBJ2-3 for the parts outside the CDR3, the full variable domain is DTGVSQNPRHKITKRGQNVTFRCDPISEHNRLYWYRQTLGQGPEFLTYFQNEAQLEKSRLLSDRFSAERPKGSFSTLEIQRTEQGDSAMYLCARTGGPLSTDTQYFGPGTRLTVL.